Listed here are 25 T cell receptor beta chains from one sample, sequenced in a study of cytomegalovirus exposure and HLA in healthy donors. In the PCR, 60 Vbeta and 13 Jbeta primers were used. Profiling relied on immunoSEQ multiplex PCR, and the TCRdb table lists in-frame clones only, not all of them. The profile shows 100,000 or so clones, about 79% of them singletons. Sequencing input: PBMCs. The receptors stem from a female donor in good health and CMV-seropositive.

In this sample, this clone turned up a few times. This sequence joins TRBV5-1 and TRBJ2-1; 12 nucleotides match TRBD2. The CDR3 spans 16 residues. CDR1 SGHRS and CDR2 YFSETQ come from the germline V gene. The V segment lost 4 bases and the J segment 2 bases; nucleotides outside the gene matches: 4. The CDR3 region has the DNA TGCGCCAGCAGCGGACGGACTAGCGGGACCTACAATGAGCAGTTCTTC. It yields the protein CASSGRTSGTYNEQFF. The whole variable domain, filled in from reference TRBV5-1 and TRBJ2-1, reads KAGVTQTPRYLIKTRGQQVTLSCSPISGHRSVSWYQQTPGQGLQFLFEYFSETQRNKGNFPGRFSGRQFSNSRSEMNVSTLELGDSALYLCASSGRTSGTYNEQFFGPGTRLTVL.

The V gene is TRBV28, the J gene TRBJ2-1; the match to TRBD2 covers 9 bases. There are 16 residues in the CDR3. The germline gives CDR1 MDHEN, CDR2 SYDVKM. The ends lost 1 base at V and 4 bases at J; junction bases unmatched: 5. CDR3 in amino acids: CASSLSASGVYNEQFF. The CDR3 nucleotides read TGTGCCAGCAGTTTATCGGCTAGCGGGGTTTACAATGAGCAGTTCTTC.

The chain is built from TRBV30 and TRBJ1-2; 9 bases are a match to TRBD1. The junction had 8 bases not matched to a gene; V was cut back by 4 bases and J by 5 bases. Germline values: CDR1 GTSNPN, CDR2 SVGIG (reference sequence). The CDR3 runs to 14 residues. Written as DNA, the CDR3 is TGTGCCTGGACCCTCTCCGGGACAGGGTATGGCTACACCTTC. This encodes CAWTLSGTGYGYTF.

J is TRBJ1-1 and V is TRBV6-6; TRBD1 aligns across 8 bases. Germline CDR1 and CDR2: MNHNY and SVGAGI (reference sequence). The CDR3 contains 12 residues. CDR3 region: CAAGTGNTEAFF. DNA for the CDR3: TGTGCGGCCGGGACAGGGAACACTGAAGCTTTCTTT.

The chain has TRBV5-5 and TRBJ2-2; no clear D gene. Trimming pared 2 bases from V and 0 bases from J, leaving 5 bases between. The CDR3 has 14 residues. CDR1 is SGHKS and CDR2 is YYEKEE in the germline V gene (reference sequence). The CDR3 reads CASSLFANTGELFF. The CDR3 DNA reads as TGTGCCAGCAGCTTATTCGCGAACACCGGGGAGCTGTTTTTT. The full variable domain, completed using reference TRBV5-5 and TRBJ2-2, is DAGVTQSPTHLIKTRGQQVTLRCSPISGHKSVSWYQQVLGQGPQFIFQYYEKEERGRGNFPDRFSARQFPNYSSELNVNALLLGDSALYLCASSLFANTGELFFGEGSRLTVL.

J is TRBJ1-1 and V is TRBV21-1. TRBV21-1 is reported as a pseudogene. The CDR3 consists of 15 residues. The CDR3 nucleotides are TGTGCCAGCAGCAAAGTTCGGGGTCGGCGGACTGAAGCTTTCTTT. It encodes CASSKVRGRRTEAFF.

This sequence joins TRBV6-5 and TRBJ2-2, with TRBD1 as a possible D gene (5 bases). The CDR3 runs 16 residues. Germline V gives CDR1 MNHEY, CDR2 SVGAGI. The V end was cut by 0 bases, the J end by 2 bases, with 10 bases between. The CDR3 DNA sequence: TGTGCCAGCAGTTACTCGCTAGGGGTAAACACCGGGGAGCTGTTTTTT. This encodes CASSYSLGVNTGELFF.

The rearrangement links TRBV5-4 to TRBJ1-1, with D unclear. The CDR3 loop spans 12 amino acids. The germline V and J ends were trimmed by 3 bases and 4 bases, with 7 bases remaining between them. Germline values: CDR1 SGHNT, CDR2 YYREEE (reference sequence). CDR3 residues: CASSSHGTEAFF. In DNA, the CDR3 is TGTGCCAGCAGCTCCCACGGCACTGAAGCTTTCTTT.

The chain joins TRBV4-2 to TRBJ1-2, with D perhaps matching TRBD1 (5 bases). Germline-derived CDR1 and CDR2 are LGHNA and YNFKEQ. This CDR3 has 13 amino acids. V lost 4 bases and J 4 bases, leaving 10 bases between the germline ends. The CDR3 here is CASSRGVLYGYTF. The CDR3 DNA is TGTGCCAGCAGCCGGGGGGTCCTCTATGGCTACACCTTC.

V and J are TRBV15 and TRBJ1-2, with 10 bases identical to TRBD1. This CDR3 is 17 amino acids long. The J segment lost 6 bases and the V segment lost 2 bases, leaving 12 bases of the junction unmatched. CDR1 and CDR2 from the germline V gene are LNHNV and YYDKDF (reference sequence). CDR3 in amino acids: CATSRSKETGGANGYTF. The DNA of the CDR3 is TGTGCCACCAGCAGAAGTAAAGAGACAGGGGGCGCGAATGGCTACACCTTC.

The table lists this clone with a few counts. The rearrangement uses TRBV6-1 and TRBJ2-7; no clear D gene. This CDR3 contains 13 residues. In germline, CDR1 is MNHNS, CDR2 SASEGT. Trimming took off 8 bases at V and 3 bases at J, with 14 bases between the two ends. The CDR3 here is CASGLLSRYEQYF. As DNA, the CDR3 is TGTGCCAGCGGTCTGCTATCCCGCTACGAGCAGTACTTC.

CDR3 amino acids: CASSTWTGEGAQETQYF. The CDR3 coding sequence is TGTGCCAGCAGCACCTGGACAGGGGAAGGCGCGCAAGAGACCCAGTACTTC. The V call is TRBV9, the J call TRBJ2-5; TRBD1 agrees at 9 bases. The CDR3 is 17 amino acids. The ends lost 4 bases at V and 2 bases at J; junction bases unmatched: 12. Germline-derived CDR1 and CDR2 are SGDLS and YYNGEE. Drawing the rest from reference TRBV9 and TRBJ2-5, the complete variable domain is DSGVTQTPKHLITATGQRVTLRCSPRSGDLSVYWYQQSLDQGLQFLIQYYNGEERAKGNILERFSAQQFPDLHSELNLSSLELGDSALYFCASSTWTGEGAQETQYFGPGTRLLVL.

This chain uses TRBV30 with TRBJ1-1, with unresolved D. Trimming removed 4 bases at V and 8 bases at J, with 11 bases between. Germline CDR1 is GTSNPN and CDR2 is SVGIG (reference sequence). The CDR3 contains 11 residues. The chain's CDR3 is CAWTRTGEAFF. As DNA, the CDR3 is TGTGCCTGGACTAGGACTGGAGAAGCTTTCTTT.

A single count supports this clone. The DNA for the CDR3 is TGTGCCAGCAGCGTAGAGGCTAGCGGGGGGGCTGGGACCGGGGAGCTGTTTTTT. Its protein product is CASSVEASGGAGTGELFF. The chain is built from TRBV9 and TRBJ2-2; 12 nucleotides line up with TRBD2. The trim removed 0 bases at V and 5 bases at J, leaving 8 bases unmatched. Germline-derived CDR1 and CDR2 are SGDLS and YYNGEE. There are 18 residues in the CDR3.

The chain joins TRBV7-6 to TRBJ2-5; D may be TRBD2 (6 bases). The CDR3 is made up of 13 amino acids. Germline V lookup: CDR1 SGHVS, CDR2 FNYEAQ. V was clipped by 1 base and J by 7 bases, with 10 bases between them. CDR3 sequence reads: CASSLGVGGTQYF. Here the CDR3 DNA reads TGTGCCAGCAGCTTAGGGGTGGGGGGGACCCAGTACTTC.

DNA of the CDR3: TGTGCCAGCAGTCCCCCCCATAGGAACACTGAAGCTTTCTTT. It encodes CASSPPHRNTEAFF. The rearrangement uses TRBV27 and TRBJ1-1; D is unclear. Trimming shortened V by 5 bases and J by 1 base, and 11 bases separated the two germline ends. Germline V CDR1 and CDR2: MNHEY, SMNVEV (reference sequence). The CDR3 is made up of 14 amino acids.

This clone appeared a single time. The chain recombines TRBV12-5 with TRBJ2-7; the D is unclear. The CDR3 is 12 amino acids. CDR1 is LGHNT and CDR2 is FRNRAP in the germline V gene. The germline V and J ends were trimmed by 1 base and 4 bases, with 5 bases remaining between them. CDR3 nucleotide sequence: TGTGCTAGTGGTTTGGACTGGTACGAGCAGTACTTC. As protein: CASGLDWYEQYF.

This chain joins TRBV19 and TRBJ2-2; the match to TRBD2 covers 7 bases. The CDR3 spans 15 residues. Per the germline V gene, CDR1 is LNHDA and CDR2 is SQIVND (reference sequence). V was clipped by 3 bases and J by 3 bases; unmatched bases: 4. CDR3 nucleotide sequence: TGTGCCAGTAGTATCCTGCGGGGGTACACCGGGGAGCTGTTTTTT. Encoded protein: CASSILRGYTGELFF.

This sequence joins TRBV7-2 and TRBJ1-6; TRBD1 might be the D (5 bases). In germline, CDR1 is SGHTA, CDR2 FQGNSA. This CDR3 spans 12 amino acids. V gave up 2 bases and J gave up 18 bases, with 14 bases separating them. CDR3 in amino acids: CASSLTTGVNHF. The CDR3 nucleotides read TGTGCCAGCAGCTTAACAACAGGAGTAAACCACTTT. The full variable domain, rest sourced from reference TRBV7-2 and TRBJ1-6, is GAGVSQSPSNKVTEKGKDVELRCDPISGHTALYWYRQSLGQGLEFLIYFQGNSAPDKSGLPSDRFSAERTGGSVSTLTIQRTQQEDSAVYLCASSLTTGVNHFGNGTRLTVT.

The V and J genes are TRBV7-2 and TRBJ1-2; no definite D call. This CDR3 region has 13 residues. The V and J ends lost 1 base and 6 bases respectively, with 9 bases between them. Germline CDR1 is SGHTA and CDR2 is FQGNSA. CDR3 in DNA: TGTGCCAGCAGCTTAGTTGACGGGAATGGCTACACCTTC. Translation gives CASSLVDGNGYTF.

The V gene is TRBV19, the J gene TRBJ2-1, with D tentatively TRBD1 (5 bases). Trimming pared 4 bases from V and 4 bases from J, leaving 20 bases between. This CDR3 is 17 amino acids long. Germline V gene lookup returns CDR1 LNHDA and CDR2 SQIVND (reference sequence). This CDR3 is CASSTFRTGPSYNEQFF. As DNA, the CDR3 is TGTGCCAGTAGTACCTTTAGAACAGGCCCCTCATACAATGAGCAGTTCTTC.

The chain couples TRBV5-6 to TRBJ2-7; possibly TRBD1 for D (6 bases). The CDR3 sequence is 16 residues long. CDR1 and CDR2 from the germline V gene are SGHDT and YYEEEE. Between the trimmed V and J ends, which lost 4 bases and 4 bases, there was a span of 21 bases. This chain's CDR3 is CASSPYGTPVQYEQYF. The CDR3 nucleotides are TGTGCCAGCAGCCCCTACGGGACACCGGTACAGTACGAGCAGTACTTC.

For the CDR3, the DNA is TGCAGTGCTAGAGATCGGGAGGGCTACACCTTC. It codes for CSARDREGYTF. The rearrangement uses TRBV20-1 and TRBJ1-2; D uncertain. CDR3 length equals 11 residues. Deletions cut 0 bases from V and 8 bases from J, with 7 bases between. Germline assignment: CDR1 DFQATT and CDR2 SNEGSKA (reference sequence).

The V gene is TRBV10-3, the J gene TRBJ2-7; 8 nucleotides match TRBD1. This CDR3 has 13 amino acids. Germline CDR1 and CDR2: ENHRY and SYGVKD. J gave up 3 bases and V 8 bases, and 6 bases lay outside the gene matches. In nucleotides, the CDR3 is TGTGCCATCGGTGGACAGGGTAGCTACGAGCAGTACTTC. Its protein is CAIGGQGSYEQYF.

This sequence joins TRBV13 and TRBJ2-1, with TRBD2 matching over 9 bases. Germline V lookup: CDR1 PRHDT, CDR2 FYEKMQ (reference sequence). The CDR3 runs 21 residues. With V trimmed by 0 bases and J by 0 bases, 15 bases remained unmatched. The CDR3, as DNA: TGTGCCAGCAGCTTAGGCTGGGTTGGGGCTAGCGGGAAGAGCTCCTACAATGAGCAGTTCTTC. It specifies CASSLGWVGASGKSSYNEQFF.